This T cell receptor beta chain is drawn from a study of shared clonotypes between healthy human individuals. Overall study context: Three plates were used per donor for CD4 naive, three for CD4 memory, two for CD8 naive and one for CD8 memory.

Naive-designated CD8 cells lacked CD45RO, were positively enriched for CCR7, and omitted terminally differentiated effector memory CD45RA+ cells. Everyone who donated was a Caucasian adult who lived in Nashville, Tennessee. Trimming removed 0 bases from V and 4 bases from J; junction bases left unmatched: 10. CDR1 is MNHEY and CDR2 is SMNVEV in the germline V gene (reference sequence). The CDR3 contains 18 residues. Sequencing used immunoSEQ multiplex PCR; TCRdb keeps in-frame clones, though not all of them. The sample lists around 2,000,000 clones; over 85% were seen once. This rearrangement joins TRBV27 to TRBJ2-1; TRBD2 matches at 9 bases. The sequence was collected from a man between 18 and 35 years old in good health. The sample taken for sequencing was naive CD8+ T cells sorted from blood. The CDR3 DNA reads as TGTGCCAGCAGTTTATCGGCGGGAGGGCCACGGCCTTACAATGAGCAGTTCTTC. Encoded protein: CASSLSAGGPRPYNEQFF.